The clone carrying this T cell receptor beta chain appeared many times. The junction departs from the called germline gene at one end, perhaps through a read error. TCRdb passed the 5' RACE reads through MiXCR, listing each CDR3 protein once. The top ten clones hold about 2.1% of a sample with over 120,000 distinct CDR3 sequences, about 6% of them seen once. The source of the sample is a study of T-cell memory formation after mild COVID-19. This CDR3 contains 13 residues. Germline-derived CDR1 and CDR2 are SGHDN and FVKESK. The chain is built from TRBV14 and TRBJ2-7; possible D gene TRBD2, 6 bases. The receptor's source is an adult woman who had mild COVID-19 (a few samples of this study predate the infection). Cell type and time point are not known. The sample was PBMCs or a T cell subset sorted from them (not recorded which). For the CDR3, the DNA is TGTGCCAGCAGCCAAGATCGAGGCGGGAAGGGTGTGTTC. Its translation: CASSQDRGGKGVF. Full variable domain (remainder filled in from reference TRBV14 and TRBJ2-7): EAGVTQFPSHSVIEKGQTVTLRCDPISGHDNLYWYRRVMGKEIKFLLHFVKESKQDESGMPNNRFLAERTGGTYSTLKVQPAELEDSGVYFCASSQDRGGKGVFGPGTRLTVT.